The 21 T cell receptor beta chains reported below all come from one sample, sequenced in a study of technical replicates of blood from a handful of donors (dated by TCRdb to the late 2010s). To prepare the library, the immunoSEQ multiplex PCR assay was applied. The immuneACCESS repertoire file appears here via TCRdb, limited to in-frame rearrangements. These files lack a portion of the clones; in checked studies, under half of the deficit traces to unresolved V genes, and the cause of the others is not known. A total of 50,000 to 70,000 clones appear in this sample, roughly 91% of them only once. Around 3.9% of the sample lies in the top ten. The sequenced sample consisted of PBMCs. The receptors were sampled from a human donor in good health. Some clones in this sample may be carry-over from other donors' samples.

The chain joins TRBV2 to TRBJ2-1; 8 bases are shared with TRBD1. The CDR3 totals 13 residues. The V segment lost 9 bases and the J segment 5 bases; nucleotides outside the gene matches: 6. Germline V gene sequence: CDR1 SNHLY, CDR2 FYNNEI. As DNA, the CDR3 is TGTGCCAGAACCGGGACAGGCCACAATGAGCAGTTCTTC. Protein product: CARTGTGHNEQFF.

The J gene is TRBJ2-5, the V gene TRBV2; 8 bases map to TRBD2. The CDR3 length is 15 residues. J gave up 4 bases and V 6 bases, and 10 bases lay outside the gene matches. CDR1 and CDR2 from the germline V gene are SNHLY and FYNNEI. CDR3 loop: CASSPGGGGGETQYF. DNA for the CDR3: TGTGCCAGCAGCCCGGGAGGGGGAGGGGGAGAGACCCAGTACTTC.

The rearrangement joins TRBV7-9 to TRBJ1-2; tentative D call: TRBD1 (5 bases). With 3 bases removed from V and 7 bases from J, the gap between germline ends came to 9 bases. Germline V lookup: CDR1 SEHNR, CDR2 FQNEAQ (reference sequence). The CDR3 covers 12 residues. The CDR3 DNA reads TGTGCCAGCAGCTTGACAGCGGGTGGCTACACCTTC. As protein: CASSLTAGGYTF.

V usage is TRBV7-2 and J usage is TRBJ2-7, with D perhaps TRBD2 (7 bases). Trimming stripped 2 bases from V and 2 bases from J, with 13 bases between. Per the germline V gene, CDR1 is SGHTA and CDR2 is FQGNSA. The CDR3 length is 15 residues. The CDR3 loop is CASSLLGGGPYEQYF. DNA for the CDR3: TGTGCCAGCAGCTTATTGGGGGGGGGCCCCTACGAGCAGTACTTC.

The chain joins TRBV28 to TRBJ2-2; D is ambiguous. The V and J ends lost 2 bases and 6 bases respectively, with 4 bases between them. In germline, CDR1 is MDHEN, CDR2 SYDVKM. The CDR3 runs to 12 residues. The DNA for the CDR3 is TGTGCCAGCAGTTTAGGAGCCGGGGAGCTGTTTTTT. Protein sequence: CASSLGAGELFF.

This sequence joins TRBV29-1 and TRBJ2-2; TRBD2 might be the D (5 bases). V dropped 2 bases and J dropped 4 bases, with 5 bases sitting between them. The CDR3 loop spans 12 amino acids. The germline V gene encodes CDR1 SQVTM and CDR2 ANQGSEA. The CDR3 region has the DNA TGCAGCGTTGAAAGCGGCACCGGGGAGCTGTTTTTT. This translates into CSVESGTGELFF.

The chain employs TRBV6-5 and TRBJ1-1, with D perhaps TRBD1 (5 bases). This CDR3 comprises 15 residues. Germline CDR1 MNHEY, CDR2 SVGAGI. Trimming took 3 bases from V and 1 from J, leaving 12 bases between them. The CDR3 here is CASSYRDGGNTEAFF. CDR3 DNA: TGTGCCAGCAGTTATCGGGACGGGGGGAACACTGAAGCTTTCTTT.

This rearrangement joins TRBV7-3 to TRBJ2-1; D is possibly TRBD1 (5 bases). The CDR3 covers 13 residues. V gave up 1 base and J gave up 8 bases, with 9 bases separating them. Germline values: CDR1 SGHTA, CDR2 FQGTGA. The CDR3 region is CASSLSRGHEQFF. CDR3 DNA sequence: TGTGCCAGCAGCTTAAGTAGGGGTCATGAGCAGTTCTTC.

V is TRBV5-5 and J is TRBJ2-3; 10 positions match TRBD1. The V gene's germline CDR1 is SGHKS and CDR2 YYEKEE (reference sequence). The J segment lost 8 bases and the V segment lost 4 bases, leaving 13 bases of the junction unmatched. CDR3 length equals 16 residues. CDR3 in DNA: TGTGCCAGCAGCAAGGACGGGGGACAGGGGTTTGTTACGCAGTATTTT. Translating it yields CASSKDGGQGFVTQYF. Complete variable domain (other parts from reference TRBV5-5 and TRBJ2-3): DAGVTQSPTHLIKTRGQQVTLRCSPISGHKSVSWYQQVLGQGPQFIFQYYEKEERGRGNFPDRFSARQFPNYSSELNVNALLLGDSALYLCASSKDGGQGFVTQYFGPGTRLTVL.

The V call is TRBV20-1, the J call TRBJ1-2, with 11 bases matching TRBD1. Germline loops: CDR1 DFQATT, CDR2 SNEGSKA (reference sequence). The CDR3 spans 11 residues. The CDR3 region is CSGTGGIGYTF. CDR3 bases: TGCAGCGGGACAGGGGGGATCGGCTACACCTTC.

CDR3 loop: CASSLELRAVGELFF. The CDR3 coding sequence is TGTGCCAGCAGCTTAGAGTTGAGGGCTGTCGGGGAGCTGTTTTTT. V usage is TRBV7-2 and J usage is TRBJ2-2; D possibly corresponds to TRBD2 (5 bases). In germline, CDR1 is SGHTA, CDR2 FQGNSA. This CDR3 comprises 15 residues. V dropped 1 base and J dropped 7 bases, with 13 bases sitting between them.

The genes are TRBV5-4 and TRBJ2-5, with 7 positions matching TRBD2. V shed 4 bases, J shed 0 bases, and the junction held 6 bases outside the gene matches. The CDR3 contains 15 residues. Germline V gene sequence: CDR1 SGHNT, CDR2 YYREEE (reference sequence). CDR3: CASSRGGGYQETQYF. CDR3 sequence (DNA): TGTGCCAGCAGCCGGGGCGGGGGTTACCAAGAGACCCAGTACTTC.

V and J are TRBV5-8 and TRBJ2-5; TRBD2 agrees at 9 bases. The length of the CDR3 is 17 residues. With V trimmed by 4 bases and J by 5 bases, 15 bases remained unmatched. The germline V gene has CDR1 SGHTS and CDR2 YDEGEE. CDR3 residues: CASSPGGLAGLSETQYF. The CDR3 coding sequence is TGTGCCAGCAGCCCAGGGGGGCTAGCGGGGTTAAGTGAGACCCAGTACTTC. The variable domain in full, with the rest retrieved from reference TRBV5-8 and TRBJ2-5, is EAGVTQSPTHLIKTRGQQATLRCSPISGHTSVYWYQQALGLGLQFLLWYDEGEERNRGNFPPRFSGRQFPNYSSELNVNALELEDSALYLCASSPGGLAGLSETQYFGPGTRLLVL.

The chain is built from TRBV4-1 and TRBJ1-1, with 8 bases fitting TRBD1. CDR1 and CDR2 from the germline V gene are MGHRA and YSYEKL. This CDR3 has 17 amino acids. The ends lost 1 base at V and 4 bases at J; junction bases unmatched: 11. The DNA for the CDR3 is TGCGCCAGCAGCCAAGGACCAGGGGGCTCCGAGGGCACTGAAGCTTTCTTT. It yields the protein CASSQGPGGSEGTEAFF.

This clone was counted a few times. The chain couples TRBV18 to TRBJ1-3; 7 positions match TRBD1. CDR1 and CDR2 (germline): KGHSH, LQKENI. This CDR3 has 15 residues. The junction had 5 bases not matched to a gene; V was cut back by 3 bases and J by 3 bases. This CDR3 reads CASSPGQPIGNTIYF. The CDR3 DNA follows: TGTGCCAGCTCACCGGGACAGCCGATTGGAAACACCATATATTTT.

This clone was detected only a few times. The chain has TRBV6-5 and TRBJ2-7, with 9 nucleotides matching TRBD1. The CDR3 length is 13 residues. Germline V gives CDR1 MNHEY, CDR2 SVGAGI. Unmatched junction bases numbered 9, after V lost 9 bases and J lost 6 bases. This CDR3 is CASTGTGFGEQYF. The CDR3 coding sequence is TGTGCCAGTACCGGGACAGGGTTCGGCGAGCAGTACTTC.

This chain joins TRBV7-9 and TRBJ2-3; 9 nucleotides line up with TRBD2. The CDR3 runs 17 residues. Germline-derived CDR1 and CDR2 are SEHNR and FQNEAQ (reference sequence). With V trimmed by 5 bases and J by 2 bases, 11 bases remained unmatched. In DNA form, the CDR3 reads TGTGCCAGCAGCCGTGGGATAGCGGGGGCCGACACAGATACGCAGTATTTT. Encoded protein: CASSRGIAGADTDTQYF.

The rearrangement uses TRBV1 and TRBJ2-5; the table's D gene call, TRBD2, was not cross checked with the DNA. TRBV1 is a documented pseudogene. This CDR3 is 18 amino acids long. CDR3 nucleotides: TGCACCAGCAGCCAAAGTGCGGGAGACCACTTATTTCAAGAGACCCAGTACTTC. Translation gives CTSSQSAGDHLFQETQYF.

The V and J genes are TRBV30 and TRBJ2-5; 9 positions match TRBD1. This CDR3 is built from 16 residues. Germline lookup yields CDR1 GTSNPN and CDR2 SVGIG (reference sequence). V lost 3 bases and J lost 8; bases outside the gene matches: 16. In DNA form, the CDR3 reads TGTGCCTGGAGGGCCACCGGGACAGGGTGGGGGAAAACCCAGTACTTC. Its translation is CAWRATGTGWGKTQYF. Combining the CDR3 with reference TRBV30 and TRBJ2-5 gives the whole variable domain SQTIHQWPATLVQPVGSPLSLECTVEGTSNPNLYWYRQAAGRGLQLLFYSVGIGQISSEVPQNLSASRPQDRQFILSSKKLLLSDSGFYLCAWRATGTGWGKTQYFGPGTRLLVL.

The chain joins TRBV5-4 to TRBJ2-7; a possible D gene is TRBD1 (6 bases). Germline loops: CDR1 SGHNT, CDR2 YYREEE (reference sequence). V lost 0 bases, J lost 3 bases, and 13 bases lay in between. The CDR3 extends over 15 amino acids. CDR3 coding DNA: TGTGCCAGCAGCTTGGGGGTGAACAGGGACTACGAGCAGTACTTC. Amino acid sequence: CASSLGVNRDYEQYF.

The CDR3 loop reads CASSSGGATNEKLFF. CDR3 bases: TGCGCCAGCAGCTCTGGGGGGGCAACTAATGAAAAACTGTTTTTT. This rearrangement joins TRBV5-1 to TRBJ1-4; tentatively, D is TRBD1 (5 bases). V lost 3 bases, J lost 0 bases, and 9 bases lay in between. CDR1 and CDR2 from the germline V gene are SGHRS and YFSETQ. The CDR3 sequence is 15 residues long.